Only a few counts were recorded for the clone carrying this T cell receptor (beta chain). Its antigen is unidentified. V was pared by 4 bases and J by 3 bases, with 10 bases between. CDR3 length equals 13 residues. CDR1 SGHRS and CDR2 YFSETQ come from the germline V gene. Some clones are missing from TCRdb's copy, which holds only in-frame ones; the method was immunoSEQ multiplex PCR. Seen here are under 40,000 clones, about 65% observed once, and the top ten hold 4% to 4.5%. This record belongs to a study of vaccination effects on CD4 cells after COVID-19. Across the whole study: Before sequencing, viral peptide pools were used by the ViraFEST assay to expand antigen-specific CD4+ T cells. Each well held 1.5 million to 2 million PBMC cultured with roughly 9.7 ug/ml peptides and around 11 IU/ml IL-2.

Cells that had been cultured for 10 days were the source of isolated CD4+ T cells. A half-volume exchange with IL-2 medium occurred on days 3 and 7. Study results and limitations: Both infection-induced and vaccine-induced clones contracted markedly at late post-vaccination timepoints.

This material consisted of CD4+ T cells from PBMCs cultured without peptide, taken before COVID-19 vaccination. The source is a human donor who received a COVID-19 vaccine. The chain joins TRBV5-1 to TRBJ1-2, with D uncertain. The CDR3 sequence is CASSNQVDYGYTF. The CDR3 DNA reads TGCGCCAGCAGCAACCAAGTAGACTATGGCTACACCTTC.